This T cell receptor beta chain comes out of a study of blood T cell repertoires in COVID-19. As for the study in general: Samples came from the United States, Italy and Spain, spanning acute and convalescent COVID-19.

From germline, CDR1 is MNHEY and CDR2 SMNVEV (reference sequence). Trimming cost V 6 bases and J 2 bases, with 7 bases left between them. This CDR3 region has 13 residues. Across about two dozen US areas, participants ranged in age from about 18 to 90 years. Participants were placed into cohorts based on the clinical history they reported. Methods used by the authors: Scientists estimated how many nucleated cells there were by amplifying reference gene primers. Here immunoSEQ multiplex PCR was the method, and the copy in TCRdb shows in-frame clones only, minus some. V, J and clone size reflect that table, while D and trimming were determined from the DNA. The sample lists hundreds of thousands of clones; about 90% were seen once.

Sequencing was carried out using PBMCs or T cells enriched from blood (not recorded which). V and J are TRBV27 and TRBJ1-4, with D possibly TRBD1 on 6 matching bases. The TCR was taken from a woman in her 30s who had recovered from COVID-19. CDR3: CASRGATNEKLFF. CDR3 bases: TGTGCCAGCAGGGGGGCGACTAATGAAAAACTGTTTTTT.